A selection of T cell receptor beta chains follows, all from one sample in a study of blood T cell repertoires in COVID-19. The method was immunoSEQ multiplex PCR; TCRdb's version includes in-frame clones alone and lacks a portion of them. The profile covers 110,000 to 150,000 clones, with approximately 80% appearing a single time and approximately 9% taken by the ten largest. Sequencing was performed on peripheral blood. The receptors were gathered from a woman aged 80 or older in a cohort sampled during active or convalescent COVID-19. The CDR3 runs from the conserved cysteine through the conserved F or W. Rows give clone size only sometimes, using once, few, many, or a class for an expanded clone.

clone_size j_call v_call cdr3_aa
. TRBJ2-7 TRBV3-1/TRBV3-2 CASSQAGGGREQYF
. TRBJ1-3 TRBV18 CASSPQESGNTIYF
. TRBJ2-3 TRBV9 CASSVQGTDTQYF
. TRBJ2-3 TRBV7-9 CASTLRPSTDTQYF
. TRBJ2-3 TRBV7-3 CASSRSEADTQYF
. TRBJ2-1 TRBV7-6 CASSLVGGGTYNEQFF
. TRBJ2-5 TRBV5-8 CASSADTETQYF
. TRBJ2-7 TRBV4-1 CASSQWEGARSEQYF
. TRBJ1-4 TRBV27 CASSSWGRGGEKLFF
. TRBJ2-1 TRBV18 CASSPWGGAYNEQFF
. TRBJ2-3 TRBV25-1 CASSELAGGRDTQYF
. TRBJ1-5 TRBV19 CASTGQGPNQPQHF
. TRBJ2-1 TRBV5-1 CASSSRTGAYNEQFF
. TRBJ2-6 TRBV7-3 CASSSPGTPGANVLTF
. TRBJ2-6 TRBV5-6 CASSFLGQIGKSGANVLTF
. TRBJ1-1 TRBV12-3/TRBV12-4 CASSFLSNTEAFF
. TRBJ2-7 TRBV7-9 CASSFLGYEQYF
. TRBJ1-5 TRBV7-9 CASSVDRIRGQPQHF
. TRBJ2-5 TRBV7-2 CASSPGFRETQYF
. TRBJ1-1 TRBV5-1 CASSLEEGTAEAFF
. TRBJ2-5 TRBV6-5 CASSSRIGGIETQYF
. TRBJ2-5 TRBV3-1/TRBV3-2 CASSYRARPETQYF
. TRBJ1-2 TRBV5-1 CASSLGGTYGYTF
. TRBJ1-2 TRBV19 CASKMGTANYGYTF
. TRBJ2-2 TRBV6-5 CASSYSPSGNTGELFF
. TRBJ1-6 TRBV28 CASSPPMTAGNSPLHF
. TRBJ1-2 TRBV7-2 CASSFDRVRGGYTF
. TRBJ2-5 TRBV7-9 CASSFRAGGIQETQYF
few TRBJ2-5 TRBV23-1 CASSQSFYSEETQYF
few TRBJ1-2 TRBV6-5 CASSPTHNYGYTF
. TRBJ1-1 TRBV18 CASSPQWGRVTEAFF
. TRBJ2-2 TRBV7-2 CASSSMVLSADELFF
. TRBJ2-7 TRBV5-1 CASSSAPPSYEQYF
. TRBJ1-4 TRBV2 CASSEGLDSNEKLFF
. TRBJ2-5 TRBV3-1/TRBV3-2 CASSQASGTGYQETQYF
. TRBJ2-3 TRBV19 CASSPTTAGSTDTQYF
. TRBJ1-4 TRBV7-8 CASSLGHRGDQQLFF
. TRBJ2-5 TRBV19 CASSIQGGETQYF
few TRBJ2-6 TRBV5-5 CASITGPGTGANVLTF
. TRBJ2-7 TRBV29-1 CSVGKLGQGISYEQYF
. TRBJ1-5 TRBV24-1 CATSDLTGQPQHF
. TRBJ1-1 TRBV19 CASSMQPGQGAVMNTEAFF
. TRBJ1-1 TRBV6-5 CASSKDRANTEAFF
. TRBJ2-3 TRBV7-9 CASSLAFSTSTDTQYF
once TRBJ2-2 TRBV6-1 CASSEYGELFF
. TRBJ2-1 TRBV29-1 CSVPIKTYNEQFF
. TRBJ1-6 TRBV28 CASRGPNSPLHF
. TRBJ1-5 TRBV18 CASSKTGVYSNQPQHF
. TRBJ2-2 TRBV5-1 CASTSNRADTGELFF
. TRBJ1-5 TRBV4-3 CASSQDQLNQPQHF
. TRBJ2-3 TRBV4-2 CASSQGRGGADTQYF
. TRBJ2-5 TRBV28 CASSFFPGAGGSQETQYF
. TRBJ1-1 TRBV5-1 CASSLTGQGYAFF
. TRBJ2-5 TRBV7-6 CASSLSNSGGAGTQYF
. TRBJ2-3 TRBV7-2 CASSPGWGGSTDTQYF